These 5 T cell receptor beta chains originate from one sample sequenced in a study of shared clonotypes between healthy human individuals. Clones were sequenced by immunoSEQ multiplex PCR, and TCRdb holds only the in-frame ones, with some missing. The sample gives roughly 2 million clones, 85% to 95% of which show up once; 0.9% to 1.4% is in the top ten. Terminally differentiated effector memory CD45RA+ cells were excluded from the naive CD8 cells, which were CD45RO-negative and positively selected for CCR7. Sequencing was carried out using naive CD8+ T cells sorted from blood. These receptor sequences come from a man aged 18 to 30 in good health.

V and J are TRBV9 and TRBJ2-3; 8 bases are shared with TRBD1. Germline CDR1 is SGDLS and CDR2 is YYNGEE. The CDR3 extends over 15 amino acids. V gave up 4 bases and J gave up 0 bases; unmatched junction bases: 4. The CDR3 here is CASSTWTGSTDTQYF. The CDR3, as DNA: TGTGCCAGCAGCACCTGGACAGGGAGCACAGATACGCAGTATTTT.

The V call is TRBV13, the J call TRBJ2-5, with D tentatively TRBD2 (5 bases). This CDR3 contains 13 residues. Deletions cut 7 bases from V and 2 bases from J, with 11 bases between. CDR1 is PRHDT and CDR2 is FYEKMQ in the germline V gene (reference sequence). CDR3 DNA sequence: TGTGCCAGCACTCGGAGGAATCAAGAGACCCAGTACTTC. It codes for CASTRRNQETQYF.

The rearrangement uses TRBV5-1 and TRBJ2-5; 9 nucleotides line up with TRBD2. The V segment lost 1 base and the J segment 4 bases; nucleotides outside the gene matches: 2. Germline assignment: CDR1 SGHRS and CDR2 YFSETQ. This CDR3 has 14 residues. CDR3: CASSLLGLAETQYF. For the CDR3, the DNA is TGCGCCAGCAGCTTGTTGGGACTAGCAGAGACCCAGTACTTC.

The CDR3 protein is CASSLSEEGTGELFF. Written as DNA, the CDR3 is TGTGCCAGCAGCCTTTCGGAGGAAGGGACCGGGGAGCTGTTTTTT. V and J are TRBV7-2 and TRBJ2-2, with D perhaps matching TRBD2 (5 bases). The germline gives CDR1 SGHTA, CDR2 FQGNSA. The CDR3 runs 15 residues. Trimming stripped 5 bases from V and 5 bases from J, with 15 bases between.

V gene TRBV9 combines with J gene TRBJ1-6; 9 bases are shared with TRBD1. The CDR3 runs 14 residues. CDR1 and CDR2 (germline): SGDLS, YYNGEE. Trimming took 4 bases from V and 7 from J; bases not matched to a gene: 3. As DNA, the CDR3 is TGTGCCAGCAGCCGTGGACAGGGGAATTCACCCCTCCACTTT. Translated: CASSRGQGNSPLHF.